These 3 T cell receptor beta chains share one sample of origin, sequenced in a study of blood T cell repertoires in COVID-19. Libraries were prepared by immunoSEQ multiplex PCR; TCRdb keeps only in-frame clonotypes and omits some of them. This table holds 70,000 to 100,000 clones, around 88% found once. Sequenced: peripheral blood. All receptors derive from a woman in her 70s with acute or convalescent COVID-19.

The chain has TRBV7-2 and TRBJ1-5; D perhaps matches TRBD1 (6 bases). The germline V gene encodes CDR1 SGHTA and CDR2 FQGNSA. The CDR3 consists of 15 residues. The V and J ends lost 3 bases and 6 bases respectively, with 15 bases between them. The CDR3 loop reads CASSFGGRVGQPQHF. The CDR3 DNA reads as TGTGCCAGCAGCTTTGGGGGCCGCGTTGGTCAGCCCCAGCATTTT.

This clone showed up just a few times. The CDR3 DNA reads as TGTGCCACAAGAGAGGGGCAGGGGGCGGTTACTGAAGCTTTCTTT. It translates to CATREGQGAVTEAFF. The J gene is TRBJ1-1, the V gene TRBV10-3; TRBD1 aligns across 8 bases. The CDR3 is made up of 15 amino acids. From germline, CDR1 is ENHRY and CDR2 SYGVKD. The J segment lost 5 bases and the V segment lost 10 bases, leaving 15 bases of the junction unmatched.

The V call is TRBV2, the J call TRBJ2-7, with 12 bases matching TRBD2. V lost 7 bases to trimming and J lost 3 bases; unmatched junction nucleotides: 4. CDR1 is SNHLY and CDR2 is FYNNEI in the germline V gene. CDR3 length equals 14 residues. The CDR3 reads CASTMTSGSYEQYF. In DNA form, the CDR3 reads TGTGCCAGCACCATGACTAGCGGGAGCTACGAGCAGTACTTC.